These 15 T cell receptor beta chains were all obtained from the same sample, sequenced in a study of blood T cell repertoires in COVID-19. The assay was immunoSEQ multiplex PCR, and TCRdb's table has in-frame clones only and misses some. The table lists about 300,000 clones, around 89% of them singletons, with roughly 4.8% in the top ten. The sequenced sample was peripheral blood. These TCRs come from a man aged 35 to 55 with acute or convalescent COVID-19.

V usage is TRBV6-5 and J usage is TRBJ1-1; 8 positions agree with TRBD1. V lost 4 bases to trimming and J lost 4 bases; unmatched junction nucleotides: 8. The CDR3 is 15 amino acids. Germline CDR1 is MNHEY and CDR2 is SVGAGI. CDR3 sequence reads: CASSFPGQGRTEAFF. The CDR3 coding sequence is TGTGCCAGCAGTTTCCCAGGACAGGGTCGCACTGAAGCTTTCTTT.

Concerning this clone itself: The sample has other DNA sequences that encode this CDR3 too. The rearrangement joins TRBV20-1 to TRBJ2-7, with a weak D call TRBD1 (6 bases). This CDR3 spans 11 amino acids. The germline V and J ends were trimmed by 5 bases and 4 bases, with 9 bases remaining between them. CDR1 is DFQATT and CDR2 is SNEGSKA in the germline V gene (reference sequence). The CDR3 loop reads CSAETGYEQYF. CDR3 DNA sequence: TGCAGTGCTGAAACAGGGTACGAGCAGTACTTC.

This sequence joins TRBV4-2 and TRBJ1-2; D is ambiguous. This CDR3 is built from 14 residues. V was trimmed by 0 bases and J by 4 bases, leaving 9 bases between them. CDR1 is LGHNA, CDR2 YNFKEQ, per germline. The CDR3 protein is CASSQDPRSYGYTF. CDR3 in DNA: TGTGCCAGCAGCCAAGACCCCCGGTCCTATGGCTACACCTTC.

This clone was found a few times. Here the CDR3 reads CASSSTGAREAFF. The CDR3 DNA reads as TGTGCCAGCAGTTCTACAGGGGCGAGAGAAGCTTTCTTT. The chain joins TRBV5-4 to TRBJ1-1, with TRBD1 identical over 7 bases. CDR1 and CDR2 from the germline V gene are SGHNT and YYREEE (reference sequence). The CDR3 consists of 13 residues. The trim removed 5 bases at V and 8 bases at J, leaving 9 bases unmatched.

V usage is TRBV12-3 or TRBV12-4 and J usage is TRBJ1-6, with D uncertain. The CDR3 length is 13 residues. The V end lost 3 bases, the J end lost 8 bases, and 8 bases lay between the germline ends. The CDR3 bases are TGTGCCAGCAGTTTTAGAACCGATTCACCCCTCCACTTT. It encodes CASSFRTDSPLHF.

The CDR3 here is CASSLVQGANSYNEQFF. The CDR3 DNA reads as TGCGCCAGCAGCTTGGTCCAGGGGGCTAACTCCTACAATGAGCAGTTCTTC. The J gene is TRBJ2-1, the V gene TRBV5-1; 8 nucleotides align to TRBD1. This CDR3 region has 17 residues. Per germline, CDR1 SGHRS and CDR2 YFSETQ. After removal of 0 bases from V and 0 bases from J, the junction contained 5 bases not matched to a gene.

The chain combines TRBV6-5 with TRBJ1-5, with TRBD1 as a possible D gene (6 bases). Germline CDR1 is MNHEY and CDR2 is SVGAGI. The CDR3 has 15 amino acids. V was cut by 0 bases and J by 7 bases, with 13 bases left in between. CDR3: CASSYSSGGLQPQHF. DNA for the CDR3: TGTGCCAGCAGTTACTCGAGCGGGGGCTTGCAGCCCCAGCATTTT.

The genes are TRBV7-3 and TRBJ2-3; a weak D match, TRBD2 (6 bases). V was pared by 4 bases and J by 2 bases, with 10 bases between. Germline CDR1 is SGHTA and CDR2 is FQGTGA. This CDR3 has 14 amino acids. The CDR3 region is CASSSGTYTDTQYF. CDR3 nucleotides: TGTGCCAGCAGCTCCGGGACTTACACAGATACGCAGTATTTT.

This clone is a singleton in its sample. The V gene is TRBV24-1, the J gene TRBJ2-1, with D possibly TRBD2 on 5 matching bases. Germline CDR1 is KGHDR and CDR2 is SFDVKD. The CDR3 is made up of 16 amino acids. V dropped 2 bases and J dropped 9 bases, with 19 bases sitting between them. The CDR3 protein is CATSDSTRTVAGEQFF. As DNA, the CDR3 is TGTGCCACCAGTGATTCTACTAGAACGGTGGCTGGTGAGCAGTTCTTC.

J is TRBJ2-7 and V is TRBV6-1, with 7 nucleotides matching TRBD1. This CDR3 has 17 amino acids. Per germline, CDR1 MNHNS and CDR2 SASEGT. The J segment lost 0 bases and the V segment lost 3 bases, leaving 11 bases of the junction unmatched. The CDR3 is CASSDRTGAGYSYEQYF. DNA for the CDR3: TGTGCCAGCAGTGACCGCACAGGGGCAGGGTACTCCTACGAGCAGTACTTC.

As DNA, the CDR3 is TGTGCCAGCAGCGAGGGCATTGGAGCTAACTATGGCTACACCTTC. Its protein product is CASSEGIGANYGYTF. This chain uses TRBV25-1 with TRBJ1-2; D not resolved. CDR3 size: 15 residues. V lost 6 bases and J 0 bases, leaving 14 bases between the germline ends. The germline CDR1 and CDR2 sequences are MGHDK and SYGVNS.

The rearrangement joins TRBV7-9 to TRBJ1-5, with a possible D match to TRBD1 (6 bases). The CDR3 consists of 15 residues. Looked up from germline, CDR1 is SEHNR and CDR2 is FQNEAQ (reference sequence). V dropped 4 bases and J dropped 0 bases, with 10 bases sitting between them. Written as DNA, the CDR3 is TGTGCCAGCAGCTCGGCAGGGGTTAGCAATCAGCCCCAGCATTTT. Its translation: CASSSAGVSNQPQHF. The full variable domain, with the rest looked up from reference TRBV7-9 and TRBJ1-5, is DTGVSQNPRHKITKRGQNVTFRCDPISEHNRLYWYRQTLGQGPEFLTYFQNEAQLEKSRLLSDRFSAERPKGSFSTLEIQRTEQGDSAMYLCASSSAGVSNQPQHFGDGTRLSIL.

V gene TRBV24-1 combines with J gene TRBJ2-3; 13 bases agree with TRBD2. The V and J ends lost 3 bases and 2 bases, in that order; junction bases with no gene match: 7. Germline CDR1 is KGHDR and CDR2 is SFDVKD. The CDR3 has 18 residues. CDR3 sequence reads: CATSDPGTSGAFTDTQYF. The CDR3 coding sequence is TGTGCCACCAGTGATCCCGGGACTAGCGGGGCCTTCACAGATACGCAGTATTTT.

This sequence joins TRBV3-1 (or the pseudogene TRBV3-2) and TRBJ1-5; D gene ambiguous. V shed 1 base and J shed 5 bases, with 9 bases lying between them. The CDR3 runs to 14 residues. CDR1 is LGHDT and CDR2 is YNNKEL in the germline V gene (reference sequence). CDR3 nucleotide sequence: TGTGCCAGCAGCCAAGTAGTTACGGATCAGCCCCAGCATTTT. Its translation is CASSQVVTDQPQHF.

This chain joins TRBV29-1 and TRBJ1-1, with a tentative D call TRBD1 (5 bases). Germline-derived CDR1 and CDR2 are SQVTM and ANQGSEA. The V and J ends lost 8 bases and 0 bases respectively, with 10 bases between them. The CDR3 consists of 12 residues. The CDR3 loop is CSPVGVNTEAFF. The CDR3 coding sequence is TGCAGCCCAGTAGGGGTGAACACTGAAGCTTTCTTT. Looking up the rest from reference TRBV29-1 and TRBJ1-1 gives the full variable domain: SAVISQKPSRDICQRGTSLTIQCQVDSQVTMMFWYRQQPGQSLTLIATANQGSEATYESGFVIDKFPISRPNLTFSTLTVSNMSPEDSSIYLCSPVGVNTEAFFGQGTRLTVV.